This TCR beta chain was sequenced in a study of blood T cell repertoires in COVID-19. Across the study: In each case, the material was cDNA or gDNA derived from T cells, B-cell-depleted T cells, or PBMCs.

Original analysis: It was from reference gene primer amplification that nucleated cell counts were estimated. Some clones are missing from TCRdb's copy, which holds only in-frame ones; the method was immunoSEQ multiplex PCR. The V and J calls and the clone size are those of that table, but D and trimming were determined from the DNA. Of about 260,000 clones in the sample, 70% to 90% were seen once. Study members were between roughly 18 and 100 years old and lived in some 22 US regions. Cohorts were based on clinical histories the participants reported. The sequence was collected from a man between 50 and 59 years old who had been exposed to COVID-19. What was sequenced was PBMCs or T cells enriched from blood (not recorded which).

CDR3 nucleotide sequence: TGTGCCAGCTCACCAGGCGGGGGGTCAGATACGCAGTATTTT. It encodes CASSPGGGSDTQYF. The chain employs TRBV18 and TRBJ2-3; TRBD2 aligns across 8 bases. The junction had 2 bases not matched to a gene; V was cut back by 2 bases and J by 4 bases. The CDR3 sequence is 14 residues long. Germline lookup yields CDR1 KGHSH and CDR2 LQKENI.